The 21 T cell receptor beta chains in this list originate from one sample, sequenced in a study of T cells after yellow fever vaccination. TCRdb processed the 5' RACE reads anew with MiXCR; each CDR3 protein has one entry. In the table there are some 600,000 distinct CDR3 sequences, 12% of which are singletons. The source was PBMCs, collected on the day of the yellow fever booster vaccination. Source of these receptors: a man aged 30-40 years who received the YFV17D yellow fever vaccine.

In its sample, this clonotype was seen many times. The chain links TRBV5-1 to TRBJ2-7; 12 nucleotides agree with TRBD1. This CDR3 is 14 amino acids long. The germline V gene has CDR1 SGHRS and CDR2 YFSETQ. The V gene end was trimmed by 5 bases and the J gene end by 4 bases; junction bases not matched to a gene: 4. CDR3 nucleotide sequence: TGCGCCAGCAGAAGGGACAGGGGGCGATACGAGCAGTACTTC. Its translation is CASRRDRGRYEQYF.

This clonotype occurred many times. V usage is TRBV7-9 and J usage is TRBJ2-2; 8 nucleotides agree with TRBD2. Germline trimming cut 4 bases from V and 0 bases from J; bases unmatched to any gene: 16. The CDR3 is made up of 20 amino acids. Germline assignment: CDR1 SEHNR and CDR2 FQNEAQ (reference sequence). CDR3 loop: CASSSTPGLDVISNTGELFF. In nucleotides, the CDR3 is TGTGCCAGCAGCTCTACCCCGGGACTAGATGTGATATCGAACACCGGGGAGCTGTTTTTT.

This clonotype was counted between two and nine times. The V call is TRBV20-1, the J call TRBJ2-3; 12 positions agree with TRBD2. V gave up 4 bases and J gave up 5 bases; unmatched junction bases: 7. The CDR3 length is 15 residues. The germline CDR1 and CDR2 sequences are DFQATT and SNEGSKA (reference sequence). The CDR3 reads CSATSGRAMEDTQYF. DNA for the CDR3: TGCAGTGCTACTAGCGGGAGGGCCATGGAAGATACGCAGTATTTT.

In DNA form, the CDR3 reads TGTGCCAGCAGTGAATCCACCGCGCAGTACTTC. Translation: CASSESTAQYF. This chain links TRBV2 with TRBJ2-7; D is unclear. Trimming cost V 2 bases and J 9 bases, with 8 bases left between them. This CDR3 is built from 11 residues. The germline V gene has CDR1 SNHLY and CDR2 FYNNEI.

This clonotype came up a few times. The chain is built from TRBV29-1 and TRBJ2-1, with a tentative D call TRBD1 (5 bases). The germline V gene has CDR1 SQVTM and CDR2 ANQGSEA. Between the trimmed V and J ends, which lost 1 base and 2 bases, there was a span of 9 bases. The CDR3 length is 14 residues. The CDR3 protein is CSVEVTVTYNEQFF. The DNA for the CDR3 is TGCAGCGTTGAAGTGACAGTTACCTACAATGAGCAGTTCTTC.

This clonotype turned up a few times. The chain links TRBV12-3 or TRBV12-4 to TRBJ2-1; D call uncertain. V was pared by 7 bases and J by 7 bases, with 17 bases between. The CDR3 runs 14 residues. CDR3: CASNFGSRSNEQFF. CDR3 nucleotides: TGTGCCAGCAACTTCGGGTCGAGGTCGAATGAGCAGTTCTTC.

Only a few counts were recorded for this clonotype. The gene calls are TRBV12-3 or TRBV12-4 and TRBJ1-2; a possible D gene is TRBD1 (6 bases). This CDR3 is built from 13 residues. V lost 5 bases and J lost 4, with 11 bases in between. CDR3 sequence (DNA): TGTGCCAGCAGTCGGGACACCCCCTATGGCTACACCTTC. Its translation is CASSRDTPYGYTF.

J is TRBJ2-7 and V is TRBV18; D is ambiguous. The V gene lost 2 bases and the J gene lost 5 bases, with 10 bases spanning the gap. Per the germline V gene, CDR1 is KGHSH and CDR2 is LQKENI. This CDR3 region has 13 residues. The CDR3 loop is CASSPARRNEQYF. In nucleotides, the CDR3 is TGTGCCAGCTCACCAGCTAGAAGAAACGAGCAGTACTTC.

The gene calls are TRBV12-3 or TRBV12-4 and TRBJ2-3; 12 nucleotides align to TRBD2. There are 18 residues in the CDR3. V trimming: 6 bases; J trimming: 4 bases; junction bases outside the gene matches: 14. The CDR3 is CASSHAPTSGSVSDTQYF. The DNA for the CDR3 is TGTGCCAGCAGCCATGCCCCGACTAGCGGGAGTGTATCAGATACGCAGTATTTT.

The chain is built from TRBV5-1 and TRBJ2-5; D is possibly TRBD1 (7 bases). The CDR3 loop spans 15 amino acids. V lost 0 bases and J lost 1, with 10 bases in between. The germline CDR1 and CDR2 sequences are SGHRS and YFSETQ. The CDR3 DNA reads as TGCGCCAGCAGCTTGGGACAGGGACTCCAAGAGACCCAGTACTTC. It is translated as CASSLGQGLQETQYF.

This clonotype appeared a few times. V and J are TRBV18 and TRBJ2-4; perhaps D is TRBD1 or TRBD2 (5 bases each). V gave up 2 bases and J gave up 6 bases, with 8 bases separating them. Looked up from germline, CDR1 is KGHSH and CDR2 is LQKENI. This CDR3 is 13 amino acids long. CDR3 sequence (DNA): TGTGCCAGCTCACCAAATGGGGGAAACATTCAGTACTTC. Translated: CASSPNGGNIQYF.

This clonotype was seen only a few times. The chain links TRBV29-1 to TRBJ1-2; D is undetermined. The V end lost 6 bases, the J end lost 3 bases, and 14 bases lay between the germline ends. The CDR3 covers 13 residues. The V gene's germline CDR1 is SQVTM and CDR2 ANQGSEA. CDR3 in DNA: TGCAGCGTGTCGGCGTTGGAGGACTATGGCTACACCTTC. Protein sequence: CSVSALEDYGYTF.

This chain links TRBV30 with TRBJ2-1; 11 nucleotides align to TRBD1. Germline CDR1 GTSNPN, CDR2 SVGIG (reference sequence). V shed 0 bases, J shed 8 bases, and the junction held 6 bases outside the gene matches. This CDR3 has 15 amino acids. CDR3 region: CAWSVGTGGRYEQFF. In DNA form, the CDR3 reads TGTGCCTGGAGTGTTGGGACAGGGGGTAGGTATGAGCAGTTCTTC.

The sample holds a few counts of this clonotype. The V call is TRBV15, the J call TRBJ1-4; D may be TRBD1 (5 bases). Trimming cost V 6 bases and J 7 bases, with 12 bases left between them. This CDR3 is 13 amino acids long. Per germline, CDR1 LNHNV and CDR2 YYDKDF (reference sequence). The CDR3 bases are TGTGCCACCAGTAACAGGTTGGGTGAAAAACTGTTTTTT. Translation gives CATSNRLGEKLFF.

The chain has TRBV7-9 and TRBJ2-7, with D tentatively TRBD1 (6 bases). With 5 bases removed from V and 5 bases from J, the gap between germline ends came to 19 bases. Germline values: CDR1 SEHNR, CDR2 FQNEAQ (reference sequence). This CDR3 is 15 amino acids long. The chain's CDR3 is CASSPSLPGQDEQYF. The DNA for the CDR3 is TGTGCCAGCAGCCCCTCGCTACCGGGACAAGACGAGCAGTACTTC.

This clonotype was recorded a few times. This rearrangement joins TRBV20-1 to TRBJ2-1; 10 bases line up with TRBD2. The CDR3 runs 15 residues. The V and J ends lost 1 base and 9 bases, in that order; junction bases with no gene match: 9. Germline values: CDR1 DFQATT, CDR2 SNEGSKA (reference sequence). The CDR3 DNA sequence: TGCAGTGCTAGAGGCGGGCTAGCGGGAGCTGGTGAGCAGTTCTTC. It specifies CSARGGLAGAGEQFF.

This clonotype was found a few times. The CDR3 sequence is CASRDRDAFF. CDR3 DNA: TGTGCCAGCAGGGACAGGGACGCTTTCTTT. The V call is TRBV6-6, the J call TRBJ1-1; 8 bases align to TRBD1. CDR3 length equals 10 residues. V trimming: 6 bases; J trimming: 11 bases; junction bases outside the gene matches: 2. CDR1 is MNHNY and CDR2 is SVGAGI in the germline V gene (reference sequence).

On this clonotype: A read error may account for a junction end that differs from germline. The chain links TRBV28 to TRBJ2-3, with TRBD1 identical over 7 bases. This CDR3 region has 14 residues. CDR1 MDHEN and CDR2 SYDVKM come from the germline V gene. The CDR3, as DNA: TGTGCCAGCAATTTAGACAGGGTACTCGATACGCAGTATTTT. This encodes CASNLDRVLDTQYF.

This clonotype was picked up many times. V usage is TRBV7-9 and J usage is TRBJ2-1; the match to TRBD2 covers 7 bases. V lost 3 bases, J lost 10 bases, and 9 bases stayed unmatched. This CDR3 has 14 residues. From germline, CDR1 is SEHNR and CDR2 FQNEAQ (reference sequence). This chain's CDR3 is CASSFSREGGEQFF. CDR3 DNA: TGTGCCAGCAGCTTCAGTAGGGAGGGTGGCGAGCAGTTCTTC.

This clonotype was observed many times. The chain uses TRBV7-6 and TRBJ2-7, with 12 nucleotides matching TRBD2. V trimming: 5 bases; J trimming: 9 bases; junction bases outside the gene matches: 5. Germline loops: CDR1 SGHVS, CDR2 FNYEAQ. This CDR3 spans 13 amino acids. The CDR3 here is CASSPTSGSRQYF. The CDR3 DNA reads as TGTGCCAGCAGCCCGACTAGCGGGAGTCGGCAGTACTTC.

V is TRBV12-5 and J is TRBJ2-1; TRBD2 agrees at 9 bases. Trimming at V came to 6 bases and at J to 0 bases, leaving 9 bases not matched to a gene. The CDR3 has 17 amino acids. Germline lookup yields CDR1 LGHNT and CDR2 FRNRAP. The CDR3 sequence: CASGLGLAGSSYNEQFF. The CDR3 DNA is TGTGCTAGTGGACTCGGGCTAGCGGGGAGCTCCTACAATGAGCAGTTCTTC.